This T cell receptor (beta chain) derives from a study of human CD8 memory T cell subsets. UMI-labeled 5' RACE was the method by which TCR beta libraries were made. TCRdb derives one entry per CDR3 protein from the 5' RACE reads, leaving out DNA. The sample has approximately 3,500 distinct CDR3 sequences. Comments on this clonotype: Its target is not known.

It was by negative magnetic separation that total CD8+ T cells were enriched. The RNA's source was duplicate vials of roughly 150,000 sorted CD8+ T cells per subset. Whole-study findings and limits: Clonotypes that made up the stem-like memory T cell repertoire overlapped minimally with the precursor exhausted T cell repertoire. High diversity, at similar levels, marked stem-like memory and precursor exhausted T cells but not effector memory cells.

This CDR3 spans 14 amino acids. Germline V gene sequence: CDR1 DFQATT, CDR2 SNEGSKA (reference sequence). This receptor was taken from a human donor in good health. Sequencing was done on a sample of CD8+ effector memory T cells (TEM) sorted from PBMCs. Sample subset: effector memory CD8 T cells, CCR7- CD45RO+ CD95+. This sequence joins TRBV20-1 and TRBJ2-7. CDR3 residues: CSAREPSGTYEQYF.